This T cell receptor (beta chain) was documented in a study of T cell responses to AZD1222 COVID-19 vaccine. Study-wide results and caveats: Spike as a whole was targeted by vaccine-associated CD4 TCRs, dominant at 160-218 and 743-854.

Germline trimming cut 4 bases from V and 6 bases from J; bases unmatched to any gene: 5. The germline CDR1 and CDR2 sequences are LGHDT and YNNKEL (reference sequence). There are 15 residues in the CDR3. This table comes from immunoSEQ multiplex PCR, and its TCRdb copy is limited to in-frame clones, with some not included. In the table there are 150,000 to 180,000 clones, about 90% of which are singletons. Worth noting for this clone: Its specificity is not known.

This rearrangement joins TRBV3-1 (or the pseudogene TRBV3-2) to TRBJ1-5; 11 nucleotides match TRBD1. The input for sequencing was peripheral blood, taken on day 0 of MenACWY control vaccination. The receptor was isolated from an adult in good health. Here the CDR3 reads CASSLGTGGTQPQHF. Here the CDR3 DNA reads TGTGCCAGCAGCCTCGGGACAGGGGGGACTCAGCCCCAGCATTTT.